This T cell receptor beta chain was identified in a study of blood T cell repertoires in COVID-19. Some clones are missing from TCRdb's copy, which holds only in-frame ones; the method was immunoSEQ multiplex PCR. The profile covers 140,000 or so clones, with around 86% appearing a single time and about 4% taken by the ten largest. V lost 7 bases and J lost 1, with 11 bases in between. The CDR3 runs 13 residues. Germline V gene lookup returns CDR1 MNHNY and CDR2 SVGAGI (reference sequence). The sequenced sample was peripheral blood. This TCR was recovered from a woman over 75 with acute or convalescent COVID-19. V and J are TRBV6-6 and TRBJ2-7; D might be TRBD2 (6 bases). CDR3: CASTPGGSYEQYF. Written as DNA, the CDR3 is TGTGCCAGCACCCCCGGGGGTTCCTACGAGCAGTACTTC.